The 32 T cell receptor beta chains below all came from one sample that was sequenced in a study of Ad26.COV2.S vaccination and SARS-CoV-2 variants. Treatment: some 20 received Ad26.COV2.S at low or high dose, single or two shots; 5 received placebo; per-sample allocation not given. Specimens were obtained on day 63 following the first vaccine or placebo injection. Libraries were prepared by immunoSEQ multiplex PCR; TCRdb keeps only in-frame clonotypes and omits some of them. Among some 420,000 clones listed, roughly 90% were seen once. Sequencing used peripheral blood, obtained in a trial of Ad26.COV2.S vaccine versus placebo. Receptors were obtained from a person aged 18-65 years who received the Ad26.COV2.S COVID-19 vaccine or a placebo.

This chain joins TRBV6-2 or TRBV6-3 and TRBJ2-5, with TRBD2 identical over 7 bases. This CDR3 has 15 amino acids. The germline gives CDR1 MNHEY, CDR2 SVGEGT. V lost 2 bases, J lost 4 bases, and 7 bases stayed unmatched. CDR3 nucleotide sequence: TGTGCCAGCAGTTACGTTGGGGGGGGAAGAGAGACCCAGTACTTC. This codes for CASSYVGGGRETQYF.

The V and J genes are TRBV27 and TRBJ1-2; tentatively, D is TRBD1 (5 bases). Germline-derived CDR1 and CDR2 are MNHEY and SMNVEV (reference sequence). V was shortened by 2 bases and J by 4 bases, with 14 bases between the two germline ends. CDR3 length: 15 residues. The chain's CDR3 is CASSLRGGGGYGYTF. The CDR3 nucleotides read TGTGCCAGCAGTTTACGTGGGGGAGGAGGCTATGGCTACACCTTC.

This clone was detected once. DNA of the CDR3: TGTGCCAGCAGTCCCCTAATGAACACTGAAGCTTTCTTT. Protein sequence: CASSPLMNTEAFF. V is TRBV25-1 and J is TRBJ1-1; D uncertain. Germline CDR1 reads MGHDK; CDR2 reads SYGVNS. Trimming left V 5 bases short and J 0 bases short, with 7 bases between. The CDR3 totals 13 residues. The full variable domain, completed using reference TRBV25-1 and TRBJ1-1, is EADIYQTPRYLVIGTGKKITLECSQTMGHDKMYWYQQDPGMELHLIHYSYGVNSTEKGDLSSESTVSRIRTEHFPLTLESARPSHTSQYLCASSPLMNTEAFFGQGTRLTVV.

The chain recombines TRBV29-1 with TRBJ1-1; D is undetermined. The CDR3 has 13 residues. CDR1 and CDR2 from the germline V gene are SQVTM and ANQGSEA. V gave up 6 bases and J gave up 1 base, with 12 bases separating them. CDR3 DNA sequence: TGCAGCGTCCATATGACACCGAACACTGAAGCTTTCTTT. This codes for CSVHMTPNTEAFF.

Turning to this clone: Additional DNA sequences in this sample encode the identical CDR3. CDR3 nucleotide sequence: TGTGCCAGCAGGGCGGGGAATCAGCCCCAGCATTTT. Residues: CASRAGNQPQHF. J is TRBJ1-5 and V is TRBV27; the D is unclear. V was clipped by 6 bases and J by 4 bases, with 7 bases between them. This CDR3 region has 12 residues. Per the germline V gene, CDR1 is MNHEY and CDR2 is SMNVEV (reference sequence).

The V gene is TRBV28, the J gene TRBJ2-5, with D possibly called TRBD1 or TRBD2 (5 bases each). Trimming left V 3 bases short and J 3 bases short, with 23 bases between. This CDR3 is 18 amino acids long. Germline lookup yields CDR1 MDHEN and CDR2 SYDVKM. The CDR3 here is CASSFVDSRGPWEETQYF. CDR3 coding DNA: TGTGCCAGCAGTTTTGTTGACTCCCGGGGCCCTTGGGAAGAGACCCAGTACTTC.

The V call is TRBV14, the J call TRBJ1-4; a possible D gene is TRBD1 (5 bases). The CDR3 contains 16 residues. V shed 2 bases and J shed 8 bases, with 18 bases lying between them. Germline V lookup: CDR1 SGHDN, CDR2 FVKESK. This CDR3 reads CASSQYYSYRGEKLFF. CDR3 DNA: TGTGCCAGCAGCCAATACTACTCGTACCGGGGGGAAAAACTGTTTTTT.

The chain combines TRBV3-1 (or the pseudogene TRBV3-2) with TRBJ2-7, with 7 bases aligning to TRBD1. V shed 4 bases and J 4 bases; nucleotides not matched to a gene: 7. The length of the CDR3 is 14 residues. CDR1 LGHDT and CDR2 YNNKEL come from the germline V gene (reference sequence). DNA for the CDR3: TGTGCCAGCAGCCGTGACAGGGTTCAGTACGAGCAGTACTTC. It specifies CASSRDRVQYEQYF.

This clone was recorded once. CDR3 coding DNA: TGTGCCAGCACTCGTTATCTGGACCTAGGGGGCTTTAATCAGCCCCAGCATTTT. As protein: CASTRYLDLGGFNQPQHF. V usage is TRBV5-6 and J usage is TRBJ1-5, with TRBD1 matching over 7 bases. The CDR3 has 18 residues. V trimming: 6 bases; J trimming: 4 bases; junction bases outside the gene matches: 19. Per germline, CDR1 SGHDT and CDR2 YYEEEE. The full variable domain, its missing parts supplied by reference TRBV5-6 and TRBJ1-5, is DAGVTQSPTHLIKTRGQQVTLRCSPKSGHDTVSWYQQALGQGPQFIFQYYEEEERQRGNFPDRFSGHQFPNYSSELNVNALLLGDSALYLCASTRYLDLGGFNQPQHFGDGTRLSIL.

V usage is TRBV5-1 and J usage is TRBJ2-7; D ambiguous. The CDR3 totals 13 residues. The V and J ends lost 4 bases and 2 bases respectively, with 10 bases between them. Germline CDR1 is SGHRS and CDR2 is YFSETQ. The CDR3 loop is CASSEDWAYEQYF. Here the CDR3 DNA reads TGCGCCAGCAGCGAAGACTGGGCCTACGAGCAGTACTTC.

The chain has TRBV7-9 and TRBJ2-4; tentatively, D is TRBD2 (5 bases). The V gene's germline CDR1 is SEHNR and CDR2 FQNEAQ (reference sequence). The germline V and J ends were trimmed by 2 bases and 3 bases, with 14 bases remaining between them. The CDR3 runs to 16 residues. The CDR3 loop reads CASSLSGGKVKNIQYF. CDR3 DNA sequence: TGTGCCAGCAGCTTATCCGGAGGAAAAGTCAAAAACATTCAGTACTTC. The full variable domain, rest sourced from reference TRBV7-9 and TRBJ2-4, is DTGVSQNPRHKITKRGQNVTFRCDPISEHNRLYWYRQTLGQGPEFLTYFQNEAQLEKSRLLSDRFSAERPKGSFSTLEIQRTEQGDSAMYLCASSLSGGKVKNIQYFGAGTRLSVL.

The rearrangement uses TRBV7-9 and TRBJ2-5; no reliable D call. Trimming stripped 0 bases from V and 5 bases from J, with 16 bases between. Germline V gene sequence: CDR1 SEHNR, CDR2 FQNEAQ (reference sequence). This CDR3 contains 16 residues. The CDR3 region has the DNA TGTGCCAGCAGCTTAGCAAAGGGCCCCAAATCCGAGACCCAGTACTTC. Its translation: CASSLAKGPKSETQYF.

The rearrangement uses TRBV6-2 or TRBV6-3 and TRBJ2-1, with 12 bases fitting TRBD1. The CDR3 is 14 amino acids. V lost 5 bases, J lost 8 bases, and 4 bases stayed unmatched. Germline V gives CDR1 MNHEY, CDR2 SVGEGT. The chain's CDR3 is CASSRDRGLDEQFF. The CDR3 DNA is TGTGCCAGCAGTCGGGACAGGGGGCTTGATGAGCAGTTCTTC.

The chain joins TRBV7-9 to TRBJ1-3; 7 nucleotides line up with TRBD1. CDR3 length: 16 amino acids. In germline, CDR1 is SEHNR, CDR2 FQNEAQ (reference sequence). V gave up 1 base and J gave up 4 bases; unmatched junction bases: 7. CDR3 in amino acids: CASSLGQGIGGNTIYF. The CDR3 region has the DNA TGTGCCAGCAGCTTAGGACAGGGAATAGGAGGAAACACCATATATTTT.

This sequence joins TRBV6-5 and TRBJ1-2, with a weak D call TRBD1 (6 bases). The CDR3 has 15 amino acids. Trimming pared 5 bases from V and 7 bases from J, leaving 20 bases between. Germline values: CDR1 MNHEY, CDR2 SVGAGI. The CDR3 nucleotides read TGTGCCAGCAGTCGGCAACAGGGAAATCGGCGTGGCTACACCTTC. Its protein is CASSRQQGNRRGYTF.

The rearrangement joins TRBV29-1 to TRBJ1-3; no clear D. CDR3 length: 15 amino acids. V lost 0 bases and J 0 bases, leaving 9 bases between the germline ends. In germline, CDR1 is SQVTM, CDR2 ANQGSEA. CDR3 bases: TGCAGCGTTGAAGATCGCAAGAGCTCTGGAAACACCATATATTTT. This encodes CSVEDRKSSGNTIYF.

DNA for the CDR3: TGTGCCAGCAGTTACTCGGGGAACGGGGCCGCGACAGATACGCAGTATTTT. This encodes CASSYSGNGAATDTQYF. The chain couples TRBV6-2 or TRBV6-3 to TRBJ2-3; D tentatively reads TRBD1 or TRBD2 (5 bases each). CDR1 is MNHEY and CDR2 is SVGEGT in the germline V gene. CDR3 length equals 17 residues. V gave up 0 bases and J gave up 3 bases, with 16 bases separating them.

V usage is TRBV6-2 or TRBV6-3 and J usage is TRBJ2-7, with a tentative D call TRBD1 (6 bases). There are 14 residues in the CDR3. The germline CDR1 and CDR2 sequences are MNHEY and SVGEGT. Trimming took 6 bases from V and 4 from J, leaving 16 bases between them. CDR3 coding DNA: TGTGCCAGCAGCATAGGGGGAACCTCATACGAGCAGTACTTC. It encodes CASSIGGTSYEQYF.

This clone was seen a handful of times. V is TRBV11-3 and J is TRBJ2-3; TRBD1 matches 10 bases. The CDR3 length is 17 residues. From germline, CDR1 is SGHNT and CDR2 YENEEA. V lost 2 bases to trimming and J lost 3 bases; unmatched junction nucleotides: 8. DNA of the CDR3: TGTGCCAGCAGCTTATCCGAGGGGACAGGGGAGACAGATACGCAGTATTTT. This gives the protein CASSLSEGTGETDTQYF.

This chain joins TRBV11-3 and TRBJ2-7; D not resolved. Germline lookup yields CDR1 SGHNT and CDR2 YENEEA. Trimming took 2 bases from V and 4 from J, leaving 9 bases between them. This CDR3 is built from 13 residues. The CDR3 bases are TGTGCCAGCAGCTTAAGCGATAGTTACGAGCAGTACTTC. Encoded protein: CASSLSDSYEQYF.

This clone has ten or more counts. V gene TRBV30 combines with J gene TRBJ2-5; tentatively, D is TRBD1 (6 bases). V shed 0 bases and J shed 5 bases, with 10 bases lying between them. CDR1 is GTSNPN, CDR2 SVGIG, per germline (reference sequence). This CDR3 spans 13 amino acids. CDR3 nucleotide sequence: TGTGCCTGGAGTGTACCAGGGGCTGAGACCCAGTACTTC. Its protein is CAWSVPGAETQYF.

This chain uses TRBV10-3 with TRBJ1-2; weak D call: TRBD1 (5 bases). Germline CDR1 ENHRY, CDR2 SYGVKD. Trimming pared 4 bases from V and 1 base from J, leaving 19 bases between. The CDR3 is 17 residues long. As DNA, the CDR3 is TGTGCCATCAGTGTGACTACAGGAAAAAATAATAACTATGGCTACACCTTC. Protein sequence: CAISVTTGKNNNYGYTF.

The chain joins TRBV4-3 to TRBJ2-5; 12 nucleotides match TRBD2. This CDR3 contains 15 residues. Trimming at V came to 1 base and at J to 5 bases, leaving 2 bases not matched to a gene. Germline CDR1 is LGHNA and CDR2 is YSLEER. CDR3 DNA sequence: TGCGCCAGCAGCCAAGGGACTAGCGGGGTGGAGACCCAGTACTTC. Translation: CASSQGTSGVETQYF.

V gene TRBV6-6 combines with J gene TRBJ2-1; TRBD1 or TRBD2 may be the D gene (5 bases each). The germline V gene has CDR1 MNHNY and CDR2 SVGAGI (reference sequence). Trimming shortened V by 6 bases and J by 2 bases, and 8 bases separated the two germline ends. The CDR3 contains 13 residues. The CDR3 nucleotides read TGTGCCAGCAGGACAGCGGCCTACAATGAGCAGTTCTTC. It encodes CASRTAAYNEQFF.

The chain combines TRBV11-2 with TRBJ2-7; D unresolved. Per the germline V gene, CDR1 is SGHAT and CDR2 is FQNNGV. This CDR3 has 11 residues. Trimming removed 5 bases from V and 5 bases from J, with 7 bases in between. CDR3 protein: CASSLLDEQYF. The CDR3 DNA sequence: TGTGCCAGCAGCCTCCTGGACGAGCAGTACTTC.

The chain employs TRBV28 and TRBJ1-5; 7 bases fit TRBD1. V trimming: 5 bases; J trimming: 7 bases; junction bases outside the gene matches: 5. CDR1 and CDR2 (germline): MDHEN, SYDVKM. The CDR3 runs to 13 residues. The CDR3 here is CASSAPTGQPQHF. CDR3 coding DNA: TGTGCCAGCAGTGCCCCGACAGGGCAGCCCCAGCATTTT.

As DNA, the CDR3 is TGCAGTGCTAGTGAGGACATTCATCCGCTCAATCAGCCCCAGCATTTT. Translation gives CSASEDIHPLNQPQHF. The rearrangement links TRBV20-1 to TRBJ1-5; a possible D gene is TRBD1 (5 bases). The V and J ends lost 3 bases and 3 bases respectively, with 18 bases between them. The CDR3 is 16 amino acids. Looked up from germline, CDR1 is DFQATT and CDR2 is SNEGSKA (reference sequence).

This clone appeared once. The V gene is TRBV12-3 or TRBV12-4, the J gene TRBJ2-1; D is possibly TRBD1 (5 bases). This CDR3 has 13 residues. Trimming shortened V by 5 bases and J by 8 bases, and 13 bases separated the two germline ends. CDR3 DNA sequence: TGTGCCAGCAGTCTTACGCAGGGCTATGAGCAGTTCTTC. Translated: CASSLTQGYEQFF.

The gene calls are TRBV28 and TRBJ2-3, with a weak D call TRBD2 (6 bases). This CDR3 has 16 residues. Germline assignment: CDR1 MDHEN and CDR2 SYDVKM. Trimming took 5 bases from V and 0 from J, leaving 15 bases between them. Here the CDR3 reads CASSDSGLPSTDTQYF. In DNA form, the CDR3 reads TGTGCCAGCAGTGACTCGGGACTTCCTAGCACAGATACGCAGTATTTT.

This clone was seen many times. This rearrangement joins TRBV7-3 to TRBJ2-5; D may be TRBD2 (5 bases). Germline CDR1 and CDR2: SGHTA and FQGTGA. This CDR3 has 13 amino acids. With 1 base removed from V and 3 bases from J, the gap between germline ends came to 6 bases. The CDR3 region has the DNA TGTGCCAGCAGCTTAATCGGGGAAGAGACCCAGTACTTC. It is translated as CASSLIGEETQYF.

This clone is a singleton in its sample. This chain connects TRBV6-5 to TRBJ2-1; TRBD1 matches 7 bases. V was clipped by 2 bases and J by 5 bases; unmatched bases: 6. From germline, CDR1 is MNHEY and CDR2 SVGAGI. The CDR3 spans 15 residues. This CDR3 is CASSYTWGQNNEQFF. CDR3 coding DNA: TGTGCCAGCAGTTACACCTGGGGACAGAACAATGAGCAGTTCTTC.

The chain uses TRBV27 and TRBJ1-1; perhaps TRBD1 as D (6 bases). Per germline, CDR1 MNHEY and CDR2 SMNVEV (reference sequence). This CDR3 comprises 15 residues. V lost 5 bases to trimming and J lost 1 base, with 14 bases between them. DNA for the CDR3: TGTGCCAGCAGTGCCTCCACACAGGGGAACACTGAAGCTTTCTTT. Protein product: CASSASTQGNTEAFF.